The sequence of this T cell receptor beta chain was determined in a study of response to subunit inactivated influenza vaccine. For this clonotype: The antigen remains undetermined.

Study-level points and caveats: It was the authors' suggestion that each seasonal influenza vaccination recruits few new T cells.

Germline CDR1 and CDR2: SGHTA and FQGNSA. The length of the CDR3 is 14 residues. V gave up 5 bases and J gave up 2 bases, with 13 bases separating them. Via MiXCR, TCRdb re-called the RT-PCR reads, giving one row per CDR3 protein. This repertoire shows 800,000 to 1,000,000 distinct CDR3 sequences, around 20% found once; its top ten account for about a tenth. The sequence was obtained from a man aged 45 to 65 who received an inactivated influenza vaccine. Sequenced here: PBMCs from blood, sampled roughly 5 days after vaccination. The chain couples TRBV7-2 to TRBJ2-7, with D maybe TRBD1 (6 bases). The CDR3 region has the DNA TGTGCCAGCAGCCTTGTCCCAGGGGCCTACGAGCAGTACTTC. This translates into CASSLVPGAYEQYF.